This paragraph reports one T cell receptor beta chain. Assay: immunoSEQ multiplex PCR; the TCRdb copy retains only in-frame clones and omits some. The repertoire holds fewer than 450,000 clones, with 90% as singletons. These data belong to a study of blood T cell repertoires in COVID-19. The CDR3 has 13 residues. The V end was cut by 8 bases, the J end by 4 bases, with 12 bases between. CDR1 and CDR2 from the germline V gene are MNHEY and SVGAGI. The sequence was collected from a man younger than 30 who had recovered from COVID-19. The sequenced sample consisted of PBMCs or T cells enriched from blood (not recorded which). This sequence joins TRBV6-5 and TRBJ1-3; D is perhaps TRBD1 (5 bases). The CDR3 region has the DNA TGTGCCAGCGCGTCGCCAGGGGGAAACACCATATATTTT. Its protein product is CASASPGGNTIYF.